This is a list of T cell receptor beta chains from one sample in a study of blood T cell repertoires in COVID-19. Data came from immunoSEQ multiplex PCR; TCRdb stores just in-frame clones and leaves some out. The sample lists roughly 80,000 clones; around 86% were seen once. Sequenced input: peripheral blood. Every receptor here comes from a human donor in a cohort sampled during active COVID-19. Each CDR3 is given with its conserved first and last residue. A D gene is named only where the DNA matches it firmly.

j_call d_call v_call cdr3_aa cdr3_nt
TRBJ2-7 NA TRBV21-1 CASSKDGKRVDYEQYF TGTGCCAGCAGCAAAGACGGGAAGCGGGTGGACTACGAGCAGTACTTC
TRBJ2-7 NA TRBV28 CASSSPGAALSYEQYF TGTGCCAGCAGTTCCCCAGGGGCAGCTCTCTCCTACGAGCAGTACTTC
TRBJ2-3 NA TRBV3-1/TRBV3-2 CASSREGGVGNTQYF TGTGCCAGCAGCCGTGAGGGGGGGGTAGGAAATACGCAGTATTTT
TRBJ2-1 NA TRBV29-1 CSVERDYNEQFF TGCAGCGTTGAGCGGGACTACAATGAGCAGTTCTTC
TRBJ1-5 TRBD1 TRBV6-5 CASRRQGLANQPQHF TGTGCCAGCAGGCGACAGGGCCTTGCCAATCAGCCCCAGCATTTT
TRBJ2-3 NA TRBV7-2 CASSLGGKATRYTDTQYF TGTGCCAGCAGCTTAGGAGGAAAGGCAACTCGATACACAGATACGCAGTATTTT
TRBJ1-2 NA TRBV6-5 CASSWRGGLYGYTF TGTGCCAGCAGTTGGCGTGGGGGCCTCTATGGCTACACCTTC
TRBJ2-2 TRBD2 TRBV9 CASSVVASGTRTGELFF TGTGCCAGCAGCGTAGTGGCTAGCGGGACCAGGACCGGGGAGCTGTTTTTT
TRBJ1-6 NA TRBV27 CASSLRSNSSPLHF TGTGCCAGCAGCCTCCGATCAAACTCTTCACCCCTCCACTTT
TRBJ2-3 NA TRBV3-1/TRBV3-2 CASSPTRGIPTDTQYF TGTGCCAGCAGCCCAACACGGGGGATCCCCACAGATACGCAGTATTTT
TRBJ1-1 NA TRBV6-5 CASSRGTEAFF TGTGCCAGCAGCCGGGGTACTGAAGCCTTCTTT
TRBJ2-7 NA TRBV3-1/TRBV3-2 CASGATYEQYF TGTGCCAGTGGGGCCACCTACGAGCAGTACTTC
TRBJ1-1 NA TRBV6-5 CASSYGQGGDTEAFF TGTGCCAGCAGTTACGGTCAGGGAGGCGACACTGAAGCTTTCTTT
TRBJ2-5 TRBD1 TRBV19 CASSIAWTGQETQYF TGTGCCAGTAGTATCGCTTGGACAGGCCAAGAGACCCAGTACTTC
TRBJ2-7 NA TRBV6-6 CASSYGPQGEKYEQYF TGTGCCAGCAGTTACGGCCCACAGGGAGAGAAATACGAGCAGTACTTC